The 16 T cell receptor beta chains given below trace back to one sample, sequenced in a study of blood T cell repertoires in COVID-19 (dated by TCRdb to about 2020). Libraries came from the immunoSEQ multiplex PCR assay. Entries here come from immuneACCESS through TCRdb and include only in-frame sequences with V and J called. Some clones fail to appear in such tables; in the studies checked, an unresolved V gene covers under half of the shortfall, and the cause of the remainder is unknown. This sample gives about 110,000 clones in total; about three quarters of them show up just once. The ten largest clones capture 15% to 20% of the sample. Material: peripheral blood. The receptor source for this set is a woman of 80 years or more with active or convalescent COVID-19.

The chain uses TRBV29-1 and TRBJ1-1; no clear D gene. CDR3 length: 12 residues. Looked up from germline, CDR1 is SQVTM and CDR2 is ANQGSEA. V lost 0 bases and J 10 bases, leaving 12 bases between the germline ends. The CDR3 loop is CSVEDALQSAFF. The CDR3 DNA reads TGCAGCGTTGAAGATGCCCTGCAGTCAGCTTTCTTT.

The CDR3: CASSGQGMGNQPQHF. As DNA, the CDR3 is TGTGCCAGCAGTGGACAGGGTATGGGCAATCAGCCCCAGCATTTT. The chain is built from TRBV2 and TRBJ1-5, with TRBD1 matching 7 bases. J gave up 2 bases and V 4 bases, and 5 bases lay outside the gene matches. The CDR3 totals 15 residues. The germline V gene has CDR1 SNHLY and CDR2 FYNNEI.

V gene TRBV6-2 or TRBV6-3 combines with J gene TRBJ1-1; TRBD1 matches 7 bases. Unmatched junction bases numbered 9, after V lost 5 bases and J lost 6 bases. This CDR3 comprises 14 residues. Germline assignment: CDR1 MNHEY and CDR2 SVGEGT. The CDR3 protein is CASSISGRGSEAFF. CDR3 in DNA: TGTGCCAGCAGTATTTCGGGCAGGGGGTCTGAAGCTTTCTTT.

With regard to this clone: Other DNA sequences in this sample translate to the same CDR3. The rearrangement links TRBV20-1 to TRBJ1-1; unclear D gene. The CDR3 has 11 amino acids. Trimming took off 3 bases at V and 1 base at J, with 3 bases between the two ends. Per the germline V gene, CDR1 is DFQATT and CDR2 is SNEGSKA (reference sequence). CDR3 region: CSASRNTEAFF. DNA for the CDR3: TGCAGTGCTAGCAGGAACACTGAAGCTTTCTTT.

The rearrangement joins TRBV7-6 to TRBJ2-1; 9 bases are shared with TRBD2. Germline V gives CDR1 SGHVS, CDR2 FNYEAQ. The CDR3 contains 15 residues. The V segment lost 3 bases and the J segment 4 bases; nucleotides outside the gene matches: 4. CDR3 nucleotides: TGTGCCAGCAGCTTGGGACTAGCCCCTTACAATGAGCAGTTCTTC. As protein: CASSLGLAPYNEQFF. Variable domain in full (rest from reference TRBV7-6 and TRBJ2-1): GAGVSQSPRYKVTKRGQDVALRCDPISGHVSLYWYRQALGQGPEFLTYFNYEAQQDKSGLPNDRFSAERPEGSISTLTIQRTEQRDSAMYRCASSLGLAPYNEQFFGPGTRLTVL.

This clone was counted a single time. The V call is TRBV6-2 or TRBV6-3, the J call TRBJ1-2; a weak D match, TRBD1 (6 bases). Trimming stripped 0 bases from V and 4 bases from J, with 15 bases between. The CDR3 is 16 amino acids. Germline V gene lookup returns CDR1 MNHEY and CDR2 SVGEGT. CDR3 protein: CASSYSSRTASYGYTF. The DNA of the CDR3 is TGTGCCAGCAGTTACTCCTCCCGGACAGCCTCCTATGGCTACACCTTC.

The gene calls are TRBV5-1 and TRBJ2-7; 8 nucleotides line up with TRBD2. V trimming: 4 bases; J trimming: 6 bases; junction bases outside the gene matches: 9. There are 14 residues in the CDR3. CDR1 SGHRS and CDR2 YFSETQ come from the germline V gene. The CDR3: CASSPPTSVPEQYF. The CDR3 region has the DNA TGCGCCAGCAGCCCCCCGACTAGCGTCCCCGAGCAGTACTTC.

This chain links TRBV5-6 with TRBJ2-1; D not resolved. The CDR3 is made up of 17 amino acids. Trimming left V 0 bases short and J 3 bases short, with 16 bases between. Germline assignment: CDR1 SGHDT and CDR2 YYEEEE. This CDR3 reads CASSLAHSASNYNEQFF. CDR3 nucleotide sequence: TGTGCCAGCAGCTTGGCCCATTCTGCTAGTAACTACAATGAGCAGTTCTTC.

This chain's CDR3 is CASSHGRDQETQYF. CDR3 nucleotide sequence: TGCGCCAGCAGTCACGGCCGGGACCAAGAGACCCAGTACTTC. V usage is TRBV23-1 and J usage is TRBJ2-5; D is unresolved. TRBV23-1 is assigned to the ORF class and has an uncertain function. V was clipped by 3 bases and J by 0 bases, with 8 bases between them. The CDR3 is made up of 14 amino acids.

The chain joins TRBV4-1 to TRBJ1-1; D is perhaps TRBD1 (6 bases). The V and J ends lost 4 bases and 0 bases respectively, with 9 bases between them. The CDR3 spans 14 residues. Per the germline V gene, CDR1 is MGHRA and CDR2 is YSYEKL. The DNA for the CDR3 is TGCGCCAGCAGCCTTGGACAGATGAACACTGAAGCTTTCTTT. This translates into CASSLGQMNTEAFF.

This chain joins TRBV5-4 and TRBJ2-7; 9 bases match TRBD1. Trimming took 4 bases from V and 3 from J; bases not matched to a gene: 5. The CDR3 sequence is 14 residues long. Per the germline V gene, CDR1 is SGHNT and CDR2 is YYREEE (reference sequence). The CDR3 reads CASSQDRGIYEQYF. DNA for the CDR3: TGTGCCAGCAGCCAGGACAGGGGAATCTACGAGCAGTACTTC.

V usage is TRBV18 and J usage is TRBJ2-1; 7 positions agree with TRBD2. V was clipped by 2 bases and J by 1 base; unmatched bases: 17. This CDR3 is built from 20 residues. The germline CDR1 and CDR2 sequences are KGHSH and LQKENI. The CDR3 DNA reads TGTGCCAGCTCACCATTCAGTAGCGGGTCAGGCATAGATTCCTACAATGAGCAGTTCTTC. This encodes CASSPFSSGSGIDSYNEQFF. The variable domain in full, completed from reference TRBV18 and TRBJ2-1, reads NAGVMQNPRHLVRRRGQEARLRCSPMKGHSHVYWYRQLPEEGLKFMVYLQKENIIDESGMPKERFSAEFPKEGPSILRIQQVVRGDSAAYFCASSPFSSGSGIDSYNEQFFGPGTRLTVL.

The gene calls are TRBV10-3 and TRBJ2-2; TRBD1 matches at 9 bases. With V trimmed by 6 bases and J by 4 bases, 6 bases remained unmatched. CDR3 length: 15 amino acids. Germline V CDR1 and CDR2: ENHRY, SYGVKD. CDR3 bases: TGTGCCATCAGAGACCAGGACAGGGGCACCGGGGAGCTGTTTTTT. Amino acids: CAIRDQDRGTGELFF.

The genes are TRBV3-1 (or the pseudogene TRBV3-2) and TRBJ2-7; the D is unclear. Trimming pared 0 bases from V and 2 bases from J, leaving 8 bases between. The CDR3 totals 14 residues. The germline gives CDR1 LGHDT, CDR2 YNNKEL (reference sequence). CDR3: CASSQDLGPYEQYF. CDR3 bases: TGTGCCAGCAGCCAAGATCTGGGCCCCTACGAGCAGTACTTC.

V and J are TRBV7-9 and TRBJ2-7; tentative D call: TRBD2 (5 bases). The CDR3 contains 15 residues. Per germline, CDR1 SEHNR and CDR2 FQNEAQ (reference sequence). V shed 5 bases and J shed 3 bases, with 17 bases lying between them. The CDR3, as DNA: TGTGCCAGCAGCCGGGGTGCCAAGTTAGTCTACGAGCAGTACTTC. Translated: CASSRGAKLVYEQYF.

J is TRBJ2-3 and V is TRBV21-1; the table gives TRBD2 as D, unverified against the DNA. TRBV21-1 is given as a pseudogene. The CDR3 covers 16 residues. CDR3 nucleotides: TGTGCCAGCAGCAAAGTAGGAGCGGGGGTCACAGATACGCAGTATTTT. Protein: CASSKVGAGVTDTQYF.